This TCR beta chain was sequenced in a study of blood T cell repertoires in COVID-19. Study-level background: Both acute and convalescent COVID-19 samples were obtained from the United States, Italy and Spain.

Profiled with immunoSEQ multiplex PCR; TCRdb holds only in-frame clones, not every one. The table lists about 260,000 clones, roughly 84% of them singletons. The sample comprised peripheral blood. This TCR was sampled from a woman in her 40s who had recovered from COVID-19.

Here the CDR3 DNA reads TGTGCCAGCTCGCGACAGATAAACACTGAAGCTTTCTTT. Encoded protein: CASSRQINTEAFF. The chain employs TRBV18 and TRBJ1-1; possibly TRBD1 for D (5 bases). The CDR3 consists of 13 residues. The V and J ends lost 6 bases and 2 bases respectively, with 10 bases between them. Germline-derived CDR1 and CDR2 are KGHSH and LQKENI.